The T cell receptor beta chain described here comes from a study of CD8 T cells in Susac syndrome. Overall study findings and caveats: The study acknowledged a relatively small number of individuals in its TCR sequencing and HLA analysis.

The count of this clonotype is one. Its antigen is still unknown. RNA amounts of roughly 0.5 to 1 ug underwent reverse transcription with random hexamers. Amplification of the TCR beta CDR3 was carried out by immunoSEQ multiplex PCR, which spanned a total of 54 Vbeta and 13 Jbeta segments. A single record per CDR3 protein comes from TCRdb applying MiXCR to the immunoSEQ multiplex PCR reads. In the table there are over 95,000 distinct CDR3 sequences, 80% to 95% of which are singletons. V was trimmed by 5 bases and J by 3 bases, leaving 23 bases between them. The V gene's germline CDR1 is SGHTA and CDR2 FQGNSA. The CDR3 extends over 19 amino acids. CD8+ and CD4+ T cells from blood underwent TCR beta sequencing. Isolation of CD8+ and CD4+ T cells was performed negatively, whereas enrichment of TEMRA cells was done by FACS.

The chain is built from TRBV7-2 and TRBJ1-6; TRBD1 is a possible D gene (5 bases). Sequenced input: CD4+ T cells from PBMCs. This receptor was identified in a human donor in good health. DNA for the CDR3: TGTGCCAGCAGCGAGAGGCGGGGGTTTTTTTCCCGCTATAATTCACCCCTCCACTTT. Protein: CASSERRGFFSRYNSPLHF.